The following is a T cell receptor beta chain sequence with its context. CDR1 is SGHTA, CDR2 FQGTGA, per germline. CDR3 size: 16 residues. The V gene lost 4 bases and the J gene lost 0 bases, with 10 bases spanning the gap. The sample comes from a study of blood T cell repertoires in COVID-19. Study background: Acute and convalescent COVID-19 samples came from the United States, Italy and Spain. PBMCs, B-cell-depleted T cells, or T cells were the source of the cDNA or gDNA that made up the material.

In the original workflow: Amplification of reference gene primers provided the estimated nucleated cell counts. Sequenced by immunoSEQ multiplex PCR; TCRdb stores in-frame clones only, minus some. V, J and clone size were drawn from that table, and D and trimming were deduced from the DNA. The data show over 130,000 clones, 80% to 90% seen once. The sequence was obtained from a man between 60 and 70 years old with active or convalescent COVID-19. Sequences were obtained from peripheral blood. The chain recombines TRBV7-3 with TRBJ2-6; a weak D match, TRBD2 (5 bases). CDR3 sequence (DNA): TGTGCCAGCAGCTCATGGACTGACTCTGGGGCCAACGTCCTGACTTTC. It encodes CASSSWTDSGANVLTF.